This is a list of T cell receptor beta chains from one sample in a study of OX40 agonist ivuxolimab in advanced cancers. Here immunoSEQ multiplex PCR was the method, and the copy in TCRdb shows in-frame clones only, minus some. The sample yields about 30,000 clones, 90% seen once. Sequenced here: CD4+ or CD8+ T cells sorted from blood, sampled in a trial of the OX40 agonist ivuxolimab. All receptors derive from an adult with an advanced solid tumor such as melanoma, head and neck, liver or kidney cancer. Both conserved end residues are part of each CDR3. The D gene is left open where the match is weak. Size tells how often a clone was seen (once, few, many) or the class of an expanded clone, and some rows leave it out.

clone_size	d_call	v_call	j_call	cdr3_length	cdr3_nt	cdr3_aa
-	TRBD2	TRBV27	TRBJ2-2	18	TGTGCCAGCAGTATACTAGCGGGAGGGCCCTCGAACACCGGGGAGCTGTTTTTT	CASSILAGGPSNTGELFF
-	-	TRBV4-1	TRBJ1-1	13	TGCGCCAGCAGCCTCGTAGCGAACACTGAAGCTTTCTTT	CASSLVANTEAFF
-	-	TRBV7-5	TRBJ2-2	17	TGTGTCAGAAGCCCGGCTCGGACAGGGGGCCACGGCGGGGAGCTGTTTTTT	CVRSPARTGGHGGELFF
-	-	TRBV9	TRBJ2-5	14	TGTGCCAGCAGCGTAAGGGGGGGTAAGGAGACCCAGTACTTC	CASSVRGGKETQYF
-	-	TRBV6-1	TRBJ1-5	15	TGTGCCAGCAGTGAAGCCCCAGGGAGCAATCAGCCCCAGCATTTT	CASSEAPGSNQPQHF
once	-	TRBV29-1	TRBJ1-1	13	TGCAGCGTTGAAATTACAGAGAACACTGAAGCTTTCTTT	CSVEITENTEAFF
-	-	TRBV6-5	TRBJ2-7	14	TGTGCCAGCAGTACCTTTCCCGGGGCCTACGAGCAGTACTTC	CASSTFPGAYEQYF
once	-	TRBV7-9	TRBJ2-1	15	TGTGCCAGCAGCTCCTCCGGAGCGACCTACAATGAGCAGTTCTTC	CASSSSGATYNEQFF
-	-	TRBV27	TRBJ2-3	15	TGTGCCAGCAGTCCCGGGCAGCCAGGGACAGATACGCAGTATTTT	CASSPGQPGTDTQYF
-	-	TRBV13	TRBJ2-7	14	TGTGCCAGCAGCTTAAGAGGCAGTCGCTACGAGCAGTACTTC	CASSLRGSRYEQYF